The rows below give T cell receptor beta chains drawn from one sample of a study of high-grade serous ovarian cancer treatment subgroups. Profiling relied on immunoSEQ multiplex PCR, and the TCRdb table lists in-frame clones only, not all of them. The repertoire includes 35,000 to 45,000 clones, approximately 80% of them detected once, and less than 4% sits in the top ten. Sequenced input: tumor tissue. These TCRs come from a human donor with high-grade serous ovarian cancer. CDR3s include the opening cysteine and the closing phenylalanine or tryptophan. A D gene is named only where the DNA matches it firmly. Part of the rows lack a size; the others show once, few, many or a class for expanded clones.

J gene: TRBJ2-7
V gene: TRBV28
D gene: .
clone size: .
CDR3 DNA: TGTGCCAGCAGTTTAGTCTTTGGAGGCTACGAGCAGTACTTC
CDR3 protein: CASSLVFGGYEQYF

J gene: TRBJ2-1
V gene: TRBV7-2
D gene: .
clone size: .
CDR3 DNA: TGTGCCAGCAGCTTTGGGGGTCTTAATGAGCAGTTCTTC
CDR3 protein: CASSFGGLNEQFF

J gene: TRBJ1-2
V gene: TRBV4-3
D gene: .
clone size: once
CDR3 DNA: TGCGCCAGCAGCCAAGATTATACGGGCTCCGATGGCTACACCTTC
CDR3 protein: CASSQDYTGSDGYTF

J gene: TRBJ2-3
V gene: TRBV4-1
D gene: TRBD1
clone size: .
CDR3 DNA: TGCGCCAGCAGCCAAGATCCCTTGGGGACAGCTAGAGATACGCAGTATTTT
CDR3 protein: CASSQDPLGTARDTQYF

J gene: TRBJ1-2
V gene: TRBV6-1
D gene: .
clone size: .
CDR3 DNA: TGTGCCAGCAAGTATGGGACTAATGGCTACACCTTC
CDR3 protein: CASKYGTNGYTF

J gene: TRBJ2-7
V gene: TRBV11-2
D gene: TRBD2
clone size: .
CDR3 DNA: TGTGCCAGCAGCTTAGAAGACGGGAGGTCCTACGAGCAGTACTTC
CDR3 protein: CASSLEDGRSYEQYF

J gene: TRBJ2-3
V gene: TRBV5-5
D gene: .
clone size: .
CDR3 DNA: TGTGCCAGCAGCCCAGAGGTAGATACGCAGTATTTT
CDR3 protein: CASSPEVDTQYF

J gene: TRBJ2-4
V gene: TRBV7-2
D gene: .
clone size: .
CDR3 DNA: TGTGCCAGCAGCTTAGGGAGAAGGGAAAGAAACATTCAGTACTTC
CDR3 protein: CASSLGRRERNIQYF

J gene: TRBJ2-7
V gene: TRBV20-1
D gene: .
clone size: .
CDR3 DNA: TGCAGTGCCCAGAGGAACCGGGAGCAGTACTTC
CDR3 protein: CSAQRNREQYF

J gene: TRBJ2-7
V gene: TRBV9
D gene: .
clone size: .
CDR3 DNA: TGTGCCAGCAGCGTGGGCCCGGAGGACTGGGCCTACGAGCAGTACTTC
CDR3 protein: CASSVGPEDWAYEQYF

J gene: TRBJ2-1
V gene: TRBV19
D gene: .
clone size: .
CDR3 DNA: TGTGCCAGTAGTATACAGGGGCCCAATGAGCAGTTCTTC
CDR3 protein: CASSIQGPNEQFF

J gene: TRBJ2-7
V gene: TRBV11-1
D gene: .
clone size: .
CDR3 DNA: TGTGCCAGCAGCTCCAGACACGGATCCTACGAGCAGTACTTC
CDR3 protein: CASSSRHGSYEQYF

J gene: TRBJ2-2
V gene: TRBV4-2
D gene: .
clone size: .
CDR3 DNA: TGTGCCAGCAGCCAAGAGGAATTCGGGAGCCCCGGGGAGCTGTTTTTT
CDR3 protein: CASSQEEFGSPGELFF

J gene: TRBJ2-7
V gene: TRBV28
D gene: .
clone size: .
CDR3 DNA: TGTGCCAGCAGTTTATGCTCCCGGAGGGACATTCACTCCTACGAGCAGTACTTC
CDR3 protein: CASSLCSRRDIHSYEQYF

J gene: TRBJ2-7
V gene: TRBV4-2
D gene: .
clone size: few
CDR3 DNA: TGTGCCAGCAGCCAAGTCAGGCAGAGCGAGCAGTACTTC
CDR3 protein: CASSQVRQSEQYF

J gene: TRBJ1-2
V gene: TRBV5-6
D gene: .
clone size: .
CDR3 DNA: TGTGCCAGCAGCTTGGACCAGGGTTCGCTATCCTATGGCTACACCTTC
CDR3 protein: CASSLDQGSLSYGYTF

J gene: TRBJ2-3
V gene: TRBV12-5
D gene: TRBD1
clone size: once
CDR3 DNA: TGTGCTAGTGGTTTGGTATCGAGGGGGCTTCCCTACACAGATACGCAGTATTTT
CDR3 protein: CASGLVSRGLPYTDTQYF

J gene: TRBJ2-2
V gene: TRBV5-1
D gene: TRBD2
clone size: .
CDR3 DNA: TGCGCCAGCAGAAGTCTGCGGGAGAGCACCGGGGAGCTGTTTTTT
CDR3 protein: CASRSLRESTGELFF

J gene: TRBJ1-1
V gene: TRBV5-1
D gene: TRBD1
clone size: .
CDR3 DNA: TGCGCCAGCAGGCTAGGGGGCGCGGAAACTGAAGCTTTCTTT
CDR3 protein: CASRLGGAETEAFF

J gene: TRBJ2-5
V gene: TRBV11-2
D gene: TRBD1
clone size: .
CDR3 DNA: TGTGCCAGCAGCCTATGGGACAGGGAACAAGAGACCCAGTACTTC
CDR3 protein: CASSLWDREQETQYF

J gene: TRBJ2-2
V gene: TRBV27
D gene: .
clone size: medium-sized
CDR3 DNA: TGTGCCAGCAGTCCCGGACGGAACACCGGGGAGCTGTTTTTT
CDR3 protein: CASSPGRNTGELFF

J gene: TRBJ2-7
V gene: TRBV13
D gene: .
clone size: few
CDR3 DNA: TGTGCCAGCAGCTTAGGACCCCTCGGAGACGAGCAGTACTTC
CDR3 protein: CASSLGPLGDEQYF

J gene: TRBJ1-1
V gene: TRBV18
D gene: TRBD1
clone size: .
CDR3 DNA: TGTGCCAGCTCACCCCGACAGGGCTTGCTAAACACTGAAGCTTTCTTT
CDR3 protein: CASSPRQGLLNTEAFF

J gene: TRBJ2-2
V gene: TRBV5-4
D gene: .
clone size: few
CDR3 DNA: TGTGCCAGCAGCTTGGAAGGCCACGGGGAGCTGTTTTTT
CDR3 protein: CASSLEGHGELFF

J gene: TRBJ2-5
V gene: TRBV28
D gene: .
clone size: .
CDR3 DNA: TGTGCCAGCAGTTTTGTAGCACAAGCCGAAGAGACCCAGTACTTC
CDR3 protein: CASSFVAQAEETQYF

J gene: TRBJ2-7
V gene: TRBV19
D gene: TRBD1
clone size: .
CDR3 DNA: TGTGCCAGTTCACGGGACAGGGAAAGCTACGAGCAGTACTTC
CDR3 protein: CASSRDRESYEQYF

J gene: TRBJ1-1
V gene: TRBV19
D gene: .
clone size: .
CDR3 DNA: TGTGCCAGTAGGGAGGGCGAGTGGACTGAAGCTTTCTTT
CDR3 protein: CASREGEWTEAFF

J gene: TRBJ2-3
V gene: TRBV5-4
D gene: TRBD2
clone size: .
CDR3 DNA: TGTGCCAGCAGCTTGAGACTAGCGGGAGCTACGCAGTATTTT
CDR3 protein: CASSLRLAGATQYF

J gene: TRBJ2-7
V gene: TRBV5-1
D gene: .
clone size: medium-sized
CDR3 DNA: TGCGCCAGCCGCGAAGTGGGCGAGCAGTACTTC
CDR3 protein: CASREVGEQYF

J gene: TRBJ2-1
V gene: TRBV2
D gene: .
clone size: .
CDR3 DNA: TGTGCCAGCATCAGGAGTAGACAACACAGCAATGAGCAGTTCTTC
CDR3 protein: CASIRSRQHSNEQFF

J gene: TRBJ1-1
V gene: TRBV7-7
D gene: .
clone size: .
CDR3 DNA: TGTGCCAGCAGCTTAAGGAGGAACACTGAAGCTTTCTTT
CDR3 protein: CASSLRRNTEAFF

J gene: TRBJ2-3
V gene: TRBV11-3
D gene: .
clone size: .
CDR3 DNA: TGTGCCAGCAGCTTAGACAGTCAACGGGGCACAGATACGCAGTATTTT
CDR3 protein: CASSLDSQRGTDTQYF

J gene: TRBJ1-3
V gene: TRBV5-1
D gene: .
clone size: .
CDR3 DNA: TGCGCCAGCAGCTTGGGGGCTGGAAACACCATATATTTT
CDR3 protein: CASSLGAGNTIYF

J gene: TRBJ2-3
V gene: TRBV11-3
D gene: .
clone size: few
CDR3 DNA: TGTGCCAGCAGCTCGGACATAGCGCAGTATTTT
CDR3 protein: CASSSDIAQYF

J gene: TRBJ1-5
V gene: TRBV28
D gene: TRBD1
clone size: few
CDR3 DNA: TGTGCCAGCAGCCCCGGGACAGGGGGCAATCAGCCCCAGCATTTT
CDR3 protein: CASSPGTGGNQPQHF

J gene: TRBJ1-3
V gene: TRBV9
D gene: TRBD1
clone size: .
CDR3 DNA: TGTGCCAGCAGCTTTACAGGGGCTGGAAACACCATATATTTT
CDR3 protein: CASSFTGAGNTIYF

J gene: TRBJ1-1
V gene: TRBV5-5
D gene: .
clone size: .
CDR3 DNA: TGTGCCAGCAGCCGTCATGGGCAGGGGAAGAACACTGAAGCTTTCTTT
CDR3 protein: CASSRHGQGKNTEAFF

J gene: TRBJ1-3
V gene: TRBV30
D gene: TRBD1
clone size: .
CDR3 DNA: TGTGCCGGCCATGGACGGGACAGATACTCTGGAAACACCATATATTTT
CDR3 protein: CAGHGRDRYSGNTIYF

J gene: TRBJ2-1
V gene: TRBV6-5
D gene: TRBD2
clone size: .
CDR3 DNA: TGTGCCAGCAGAACAGGGACTAGCGGTTACAATGAGCAGTTCTTC
CDR3 protein: CASRTGTSGYNEQFF

J gene: TRBJ2-5
V gene: TRBV7-6
D gene: .
clone size: few
CDR3 DNA: TGTGCCAGCAGCTTAGGACTAGGGGGGCTGGAGGAGACCCAGTACTTC
CDR3 protein: CASSLGLGGLEETQYF

J gene: TRBJ2-5
V gene: TRBV7-8
D gene: TRBD2
clone size: .
CDR3 DNA: TGTGCCAGCAGCCCTAGCGGGTGGGTAGAAGAGACCCAGTACTTC
CDR3 protein: CASSPSGWVEETQYF

J gene: TRBJ1-5
V gene: TRBV7-2
D gene: .
clone size: once
CDR3 DNA: TGTGCCAGCAGCCCCAGTGAGGGGTCCAATCAGCCCCAGCATTTT
CDR3 protein: CASSPSEGSNQPQHF

J gene: TRBJ1-5
V gene: TRBV6-5
D gene: .
clone size: once
CDR3 DNA: TGTGCCAGCAGCCCGGCCACAGGCAATCAGCCCCAGCATTTT
CDR3 protein: CASSPATGNQPQHF

J gene: TRBJ1-4
V gene: TRBV28
D gene: .
clone size: .
CDR3 DNA: TGTGCCAGCAGGGGGAGGTGGGATTGGACTAATGAAAAACTGTTTTTT
CDR3 protein: CASRGRWDWTNEKLFF

J gene: TRBJ2-7
V gene: TRBV7-9
D gene: .
clone size: .
CDR3 DNA: TGTGCCAGCAGCCCCTGGGGCTACGAGCAGTACTTC
CDR3 protein: CASSPWGYEQYF

J gene: TRBJ2-7
V gene: TRBV7-2
D gene: .
clone size: .
CDR3 DNA: TGTGCCAGCAGCTTAGCGATACGGGGGTTAATCTACGAGCAGTACTTC
CDR3 protein: CASSLAIRGLIYEQYF

J gene: TRBJ2-7
V gene: TRBV29-1
D gene: TRBD1
clone size: .
CDR3 DNA: TGCAGCGTTCTCAGGGGGCTGATCGCCTACGAGCAGTACTTC
CDR3 protein: CSVLRGLIAYEQYF

J gene: TRBJ2-5
V gene: TRBV9
D gene: .
clone size: .
CDR3 DNA: TGTGCCAGCAGCGTAGTCCTGGGGGAGACCCAGTACTTC
CDR3 protein: CASSVVLGETQYF

J gene: TRBJ2-7
V gene: TRBV7-8
D gene: TRBD2
clone size: few
CDR3 DNA: TGTGCCAGCAGCTTATTTATGGCGTGGACTAGCGGGTTAGGTGACGAGCAGTACTTC
CDR3 protein: CASSLFMAWTSGLGDEQYF

J gene: TRBJ1-1
V gene: TRBV29-1
D gene: TRBD1
clone size: .
CDR3 DNA: TGCAGCGTTGACGGACAGGGGAACACTGAAGCTTTCTTT
CDR3 protein: CSVDGQGNTEAFF